The following is a TCR beta chain sequence with its context. This sample stems from a study of blood T cell repertoires in COVID-19. Here immunoSEQ multiplex PCR was the method, and the copy in TCRdb shows in-frame clones only, minus some. The sample has a few hundred thousand clones; approximately 80% are singletons. Germline assignment: CDR1 MNHNY and CDR2 SVGAGI (reference sequence). V was pared by 5 bases and J by 0 bases, with 5 bases between. The length of the CDR3 is 12 residues. Sequencing was done on a sample of peripheral blood. This chain connects TRBV6-6 to TRBJ2-7; D remains unclear. This sequence was found in a woman aged 45 to 65 with acute or convalescent COVID-19. The CDR3 region is CASSIGSYEQYF. The CDR3 nucleotides are TGTGCCAGCAGTATCGGCTCCTACGAGCAGTACTTC.